One TCR beta chain is described in this entry. The sample comes from a study of cytomegalovirus exposure and HLA in healthy donors. Sequenced by immunoSEQ multiplex PCR; TCRdb stores in-frame clones only, minus some. Found here are roughly 200,000 clones, about 81% of them singletons; the top ten hold 0.95% to 1.5%. Germline CDR1 and CDR2: SGDLS and YYNGEE. The germline V and J ends were trimmed by 4 bases and 0 bases, with 14 bases remaining between them. The length of the CDR3 is 15 residues. The TCR originated in a woman in her twenties or thirties in good health and CMV-seronegative. Sequenced input: PBMCs. This sequence joins TRBV9 and TRBJ2-7; possible D gene TRBD2, 6 bases. The CDR3 sequence is CASSSQEGLSYEQYF. In DNA, the CDR3 is TGTGCCAGCAGCTCCCAGGAGGGACTCTCCTACGAGCAGTACTTC.